Presented here are 7 T cell receptor beta chains from one specimen sequenced in a study of vaccination effects on CD4 cells after COVID-19. The repertoire was sequenced with immunoSEQ multiplex PCR; TCRdb's copy has only in-frame clones and lacks some. Among approximately 78,000 clones listed, approximately 80% were seen once. The antigens for these receptors are not known. In the ViraFEST assay, antigen-specific CD4+ clonotypes were identified by expansion after peptide-pool stimulation. The culture ran for around 10 days before CD4+ T cells were isolated. Either the BNT162b2 or mRNA-1273 vaccine was given to participants in two doses. Material: CD4+ T cells from PBMCs cultured with HCoV-229E spike peptides, obtained after COVID-19 vaccination. All receptors derive from a human donor who received a COVID-19 vaccine.

This chain joins TRBV4-3 and TRBJ1-3; 8 bases map to TRBD1. Germline V CDR1 and CDR2: LGHNA, YSLEER. Trimming at V came to 4 bases and at J to 4 bases, leaving 6 bases not matched to a gene. The CDR3 runs 15 residues. The DNA for the CDR3 is TGCGCCAGCAGCCTCGACCGGGACAGGGGAAACACCATATATTTT. This sequence encodes CASSLDRDRGNTIYF.

The chain links TRBV5-5 to TRBJ1-2; unclear D gene. The V end lost 1 base, the J end lost 3 bases, and 10 bases lay between the germline ends. The CDR3 sequence is 14 residues long. Per germline, CDR1 SGHKS and CDR2 YYEKEE (reference sequence). The CDR3, as DNA: TGTGCCAGCAGCTTGCGGGGAGGCGACTATGGCTACACCTTC. It translates to CASSLRGGDYGYTF.

The V and J genes are TRBV18 and TRBJ1-4; 7 bases are a match to TRBD1. V lost 3 bases to trimming and J lost 4 bases; unmatched junction nucleotides: 2. This CDR3 spans 14 amino acids. The germline gives CDR1 KGHSH, CDR2 LQKENI. CDR3 DNA sequence: TGTGCCAGCTCACCGGGACAGAATAATGAAAAACTGTTTTTT. This codes for CASSPGQNNEKLFF.

This clone was detected only once. The chain combines TRBV7-8 with TRBJ1-6, with D perhaps TRBD1 (5 bases). The germline V gene encodes CDR1 SGHVS and CDR2 FQNEAQ. Trimming took off 4 bases at V and 14 bases at J, with 15 bases between the two ends. CDR3 length: 13 amino acids. The CDR3 spells CASSSDGATALHF. The CDR3 DNA is TGTGCCAGCAGCTCGGACGGGGCGACGGCCCTCCACTTT. Combining the CDR3 with reference TRBV7-8 and TRBJ1-6 gives the whole variable domain GAGVSQSPRYKVAKRGQDVALRCDPISGHVSLFWYQQALGQGPEFLTYFQNEAQLDKSGLPSDRFFAERPEGSVSTLKIQRTQQEDSAVYLCASSSDGATALHFGNGTRLTVT.

The gene calls are TRBV6-7 and TRBJ2-7; tentative D call: TRBD1 (6 bases). TRBV6-7 belongs to the ORF category, with a function that is uncertain. The CDR3 covers 21 residues. V lost 0 bases and J lost 0, with 27 bases in between. In DNA form, the CDR3 reads TGTGCCAGCAGTTACTCGAGGTGTACGGGACCCCTCAGGGGACGCTCCTACGAGCAGTACGTC. Its protein is CASSYSRCTGPLRGRSYEQYV.

This chain connects TRBV28 to TRBJ1-1; D gene unclear. This CDR3 is built from 13 residues. CDR1 and CDR2 from the germline V gene are MDHEN and SYDVKM. V was clipped by 4 bases and J by 2 bases, with 8 bases between them. The CDR3 reads CASSSLSNTEAFF. CDR3 bases: TGTGCCAGCAGTTCCCTCAGCAACACTGAAGCTTTCTTT.

The chain recombines TRBV4-1 with TRBJ2-2; D is perhaps TRBD1 or TRBD2 (5 bases each). Germline CDR1 is MGHRA and CDR2 is YSYEKL. V was shortened by 0 bases and J by 7 bases, with 15 bases between the two germline ends. The CDR3 sequence is 16 residues long. CDR3 region: CASSQDQGARGGELFF. The CDR3, as DNA: TGCGCCAGCAGCCAAGATCAGGGAGCCCGTGGCGGGGAGCTGTTTTTT.